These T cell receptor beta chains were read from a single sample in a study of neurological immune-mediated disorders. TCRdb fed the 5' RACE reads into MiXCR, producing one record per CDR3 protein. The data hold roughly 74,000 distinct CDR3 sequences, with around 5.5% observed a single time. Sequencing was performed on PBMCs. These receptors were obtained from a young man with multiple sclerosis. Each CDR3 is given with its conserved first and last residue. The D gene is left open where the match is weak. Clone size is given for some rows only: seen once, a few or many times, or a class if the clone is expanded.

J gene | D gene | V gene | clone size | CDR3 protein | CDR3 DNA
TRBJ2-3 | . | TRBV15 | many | CATSLRSWTDTQYF | TGTGCCACCAGCTTAAGGTCCTGGACAGATACGCAGTATTTT
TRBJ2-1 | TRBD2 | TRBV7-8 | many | CASSYGLAANEQFF | TGTGCCAGCAGCTACGGACTAGCAGCAAATGAGCAGTTCTTC
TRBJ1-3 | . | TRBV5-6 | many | CASSSAPGNTIYF | TGTGCCAGCAGCTCCGCACCGGGAAACACCATATATTTT
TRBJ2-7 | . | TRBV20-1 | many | CSASADYEQYF | TGCAGTGCTAGCGCAGACTACGAGCAGTACTTC
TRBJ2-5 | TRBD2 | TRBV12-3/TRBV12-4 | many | CASSWGLAGETQYF | TGTGCCAGCAGTTGGGGACTAGCGGGAGAGACCCAGTACTTC
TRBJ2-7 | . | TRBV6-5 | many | CASSYSPRSTRTLSMYF | TGTGCCAGCAGTTACTCCCCCCGGAGCACTCGTACCCTCAGCATGTACTTC
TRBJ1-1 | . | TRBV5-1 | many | CASSLDGDTEAFF | TGCGCCAGCAGCTTGGACGGGGACACTGAAGCTTTCTTT
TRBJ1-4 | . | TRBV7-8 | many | CASSSREGGPSTNEKLFF | TGTGCCAGCAGCTCCCGGGAGGGGGGCCCTTCAACTAATGAAAAACTGTTTTTT
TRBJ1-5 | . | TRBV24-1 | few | CATSETDRPQHF | TGTGCCACCAGTGAAACTGACCGGCCCCAGCATTTT
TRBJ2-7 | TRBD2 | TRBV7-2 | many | CASSPAIQAGVFWDEQYF | TGTGCCAGCAGCCCCGCAATACAAGCGGGAGTTTTCTGGGACGAGCAGTACTTC
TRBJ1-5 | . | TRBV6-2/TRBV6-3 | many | CASRDIWDHNQPQHF | TGTGCCAGCAGGGACATCTGGGATCACAATCAGCCCCAGCATTTT
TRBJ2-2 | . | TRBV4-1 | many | CASSQDPAPLVGTGELFF | TGCGCCAGCAGCCAAGATCCGGCACCCCTAGTTGGCACCGGGGAGCTGTTTTTT
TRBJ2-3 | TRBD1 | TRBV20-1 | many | CSAIPGGAWSDTQYF | TGCAGTGCTATACCAGGGGGCGCGTGGTCAGATACGCAGTATTTT
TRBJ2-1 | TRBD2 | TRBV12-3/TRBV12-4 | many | CASSGLAEQFF | TGTGCCAGCAGTGGACTAGCGGAGCAGTTCTTC
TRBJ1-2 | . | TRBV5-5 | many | CASSFFPGNYGYTF | TGTGCCAGCAGCTTTTTCCCAGGGAACTATGGCTACACCTTC
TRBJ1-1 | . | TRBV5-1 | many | CASSFNIADTEAFF | TGCGCCAGCAGCTTTAATATCGCCGACACTGAAGCTTTCTTT
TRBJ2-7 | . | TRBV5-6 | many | CASSLAREGQPFHTYEQYF | TGTGCCAGCAGCTTGGCCAGAGAAGGACAGCCCTTCCATACCTACGAGCAGTACTTC
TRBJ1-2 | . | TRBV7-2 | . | CASTRRAVDGYTF | TGTGCCAGCACCCGAAGGGCAGTCGATGGCTACACCTTC
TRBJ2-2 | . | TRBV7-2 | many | CASSLTPVDTGELFF | TGTGCCAGCAGCCTCACCCCGGTCGACACCGGGGAGCTGTTTTTT
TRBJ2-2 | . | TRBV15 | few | CATSKSTDTGELFF | TGTGCCACCAGCAAGTCCACGGACACCGGGGAGCTGTTTTTT
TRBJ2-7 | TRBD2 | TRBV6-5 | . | CASSRGLAAKQQYF | TGTGCCAGCAGCCGGGGACTAGCGGCTAAACAGCAGTACTTC
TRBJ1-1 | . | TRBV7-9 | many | CASSLQGRGTEAFF | TGTGCCAGCAGCTTACAAGGGAGAGGGACTGAAGCTTTCTTT
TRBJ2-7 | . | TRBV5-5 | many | CASSLIGRPYEQYF | TGTGCCAGCAGCTTGATCGGGCGACCCTACGAGCAGTACTTC
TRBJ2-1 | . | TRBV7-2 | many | CASSPKSGYNEQFF | TGTGCCAGCAGCCCCAAGTCAGGTTACAATGAGCAGTTCTTC
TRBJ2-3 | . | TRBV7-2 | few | CASSLAGPEITDTQYF | TGTGCCAGCAGCTTAGCAGGGCCCGAAATCACAGATACGCAGTATTTT
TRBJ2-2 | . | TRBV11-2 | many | CASSLGHTNTGELFF | TGTGCCAGCAGCCTAGGACACACGAACACCGGGGAGCTGTTTTTT
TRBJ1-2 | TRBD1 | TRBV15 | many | CATSTGTGGTGYTF | TGTGCCACCAGCACCGGGACAGGGGGGACCGGCTACACCTTC
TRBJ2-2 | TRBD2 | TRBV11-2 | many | CASSLIAGSFTGELFF | TGTGCCAGCAGCTTAATAGCGGGGAGCTTCACCGGGGAGCTGTTTTTT
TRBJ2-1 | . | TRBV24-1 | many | CATSDGGGPGGGNEQFF | TGTGCCACCAGTGATGGGGGTGGCCCCGGTGGCGGTAATGAGCAGTTCTTC
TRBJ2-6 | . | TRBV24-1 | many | CATSDRRAGANVLTF | TGTGCCACCAGTGATCGGAGGGCTGGGGCCAACGTCCTGACTTTC
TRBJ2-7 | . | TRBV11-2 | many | CASSSARGAGPYEQYF | TGTGCCAGCAGTTCCGCCCGGGGGGCAGGGCCCTACGAGCAGTACTTC
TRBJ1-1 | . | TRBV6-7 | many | CAGTVGEVGTEAFF | TGTGCCGGAACCGTGGGGGAGGTGGGGACTGAAGCTTTCTTT
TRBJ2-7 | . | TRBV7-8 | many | CASSSLGEQYF | TGTGCCAGCAGTTCCCTGGGGGAGCAGTACTTC
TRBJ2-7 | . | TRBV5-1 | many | CASGALGGPYEQYF | TGCGCCAGCGGGGCTCTCGGAGGACCTTACGAGCAGTACTTC
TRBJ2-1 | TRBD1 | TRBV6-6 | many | CASSLTGGTYNEQFF | TGTGCCAGCAGTCTCACAGGGGGCACCTACAATGAGCAGTTCTTC
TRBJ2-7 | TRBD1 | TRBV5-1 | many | CASSHPKTGTDEQYF | TGCGCCAGCAGCCACCCGAAGACAGGGACCGACGAGCAGTACTTC
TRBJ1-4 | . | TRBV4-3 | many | CASSQGIGDPEKLFF | TGCGCCAGCAGCCAAGGTATAGGCGACCCTGAAAAACTGTTTTTT
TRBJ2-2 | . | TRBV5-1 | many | CASSLYRGLTSGNTGELFF | TGCGCCAGCAGCTTATACAGGGGGCTGACTAGCGGAAACACCGGGGAGCTGTTTTTT
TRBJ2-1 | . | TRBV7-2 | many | CASSPDARSYNEQFF | TGTGCCAGCAGCCCGGACGCCCGCTCCTACAATGAGCAGTTCTTC
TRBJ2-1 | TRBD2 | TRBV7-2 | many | CASSLISGGIKNEQFF | TGTGCCAGCAGTCTCATTAGCGGGGGTATCAAGAATGAGCAGTTCTTC
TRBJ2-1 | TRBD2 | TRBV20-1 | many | CSARGTSGYNEQFF | TGCAGTGCTAGGGGGACTAGCGGTTACAATGAGCAGTTCTTC
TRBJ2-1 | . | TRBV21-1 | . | CASSKVQGPGLAATRDEQFF | TGTGCCAGCAGCAAAGTTCAGGGGCCCGGACTAGCGGCAACCCGAGATGAGCAGTTCTTC
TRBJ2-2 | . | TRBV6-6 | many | CASSPRRGFTGELFF | TGTGCCAGCAGCCCTCGGCGGGGATTCACCGGGGAGCTGTTTTTT
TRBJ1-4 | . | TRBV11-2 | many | CASSLEPRLGEKLFF | TGTGCCAGCAGCTTAGAGCCACGGCTCGGCGAAAAACTGTTTTTT
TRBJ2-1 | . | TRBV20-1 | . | CSARGPDSYNEQFF | TGCAGTGCTAGAGGTCCGGACAGCTACAATGAGCAGTTCTTC
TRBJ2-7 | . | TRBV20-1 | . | CSAGTASYEQYF | TGCAGTGCAGGTACAGCCTCCTACGAGCAGTACTTC
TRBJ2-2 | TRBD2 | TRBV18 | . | CASSPPFSLAANTGELFF | TGTGCCAGCTCACCACCATTTTCGCTAGCGGCTAACACCGGGGAGCTGTTTTTT
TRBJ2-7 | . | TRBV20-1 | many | CSAHLYEQYF | TGCAGTGCCCACCTTTACGAGCAGTACTTC
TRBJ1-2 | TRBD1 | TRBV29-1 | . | CSVEERDPGTVSYGYTF | TGCAGCGTTGAAGAGCGAGACCCCGGGACAGTTTCCTATGGCTACACCTTC
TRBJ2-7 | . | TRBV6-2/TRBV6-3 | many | CASSYGRGGRGAYEQYF | TGTGCCAGCAGTTATGGCAGGGGGGGCCGAGGAGCTTACGAGCAGTACTTC
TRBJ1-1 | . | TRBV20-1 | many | CSASLEFGTEAFF | TGCAGTGCTAGTCTGGAGTTCGGCACTGAAGCTTTCTTT
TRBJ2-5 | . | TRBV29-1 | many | CSVKGIGQETQYF | TGCAGCGTTAAAGGAATTGGGCAAGAGACCCAGTACTTC
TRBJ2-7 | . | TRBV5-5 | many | CASSFSSGTTSSYEQYF | TGTGCCAGCAGCTTCTCTTCCGGGACGACTAGCTCCTACGAGCAGTACTTC
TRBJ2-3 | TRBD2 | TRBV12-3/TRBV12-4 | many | CASSLIGGADTQYF | TGTGCCAGCAGTCTAATCGGGGGGGCAGATACGCAGTATTTT